The clone carrying this T cell receptor (beta chain) was detected ten times or more. The sample originates from a study of neurological immune-mediated disorders. The CDR3 is made up of 14 amino acids. Germline V CDR1 and CDR2: ENHRY, SYGVKD. V dropped 0 bases and J dropped 3 bases, with 8 bases sitting between them. TCRdb independently ran MiXCR on the 5' RACE reads; one entry per CDR3 protein. The sample holds some 54,000 distinct CDR3 sequences, around 11% seen once. The time point denotes: longitudinal time-point 1 (baseline). From 2 million PBMCs stored at -80 C, the unsorted libraries were generated.

This chain joins TRBV10-3 and TRBJ1-1; D ambiguous. The sequence came from a male donor with HTLV-1-associated myelopathy (HAM/TSP). Sequences were obtained from PBMCs. The CDR3 DNA follows: TGTGCCATCAGTGAGTCCAAGGGTGACACTGAAGCTTTCTTT. The encoded protein is CAISESKGDTEAFF.